This T cell receptor beta chain emerged from a study of T cell responses to AZD1222 COVID-19 vaccine. General study results and limits: The repertoires were collected only after the peak T cell response.

The CDR3 is 17 residues long. Trimming removed 2 bases at V and 0 bases at J, with 11 bases between. Looked up from germline, CDR1 is MNHEY and CDR2 is SMNVEV (reference sequence). Produced via immunoSEQ multiplex PCR; TCRdb's table is partial and in-frame only. The sample shows around 140,000 clones, roughly 89% of them seen only once. Worth noting for this clone: Its antigen is as yet unknown.

The chain combines TRBV27 with TRBJ1-6; D is unclear. This receptor was obtained from an adult in good health. This specimen was peripheral blood, taken on day 0 of AZD1222 vaccination. Written as DNA, the CDR3 is TGTGCCAGCAGTTTAAAGGGCCCCAGCTCCTATAATTCACCCCTCCACTTT. Protein sequence: CASSLKGPSSYNSPLHF.